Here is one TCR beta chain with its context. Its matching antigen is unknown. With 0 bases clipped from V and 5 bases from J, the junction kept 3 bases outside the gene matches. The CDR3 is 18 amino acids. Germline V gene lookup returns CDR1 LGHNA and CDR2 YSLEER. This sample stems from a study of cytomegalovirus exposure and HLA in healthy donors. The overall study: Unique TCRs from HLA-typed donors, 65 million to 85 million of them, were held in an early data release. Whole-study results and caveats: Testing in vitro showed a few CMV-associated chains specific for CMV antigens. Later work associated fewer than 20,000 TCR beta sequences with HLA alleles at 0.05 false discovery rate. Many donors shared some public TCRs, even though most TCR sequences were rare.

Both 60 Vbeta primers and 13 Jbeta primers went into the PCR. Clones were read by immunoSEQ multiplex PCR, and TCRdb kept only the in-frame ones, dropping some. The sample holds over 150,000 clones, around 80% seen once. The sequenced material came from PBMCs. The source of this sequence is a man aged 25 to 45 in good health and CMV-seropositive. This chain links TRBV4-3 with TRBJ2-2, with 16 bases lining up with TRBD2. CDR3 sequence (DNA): TGCGCCAGCAGCCAAGATAGGGGACTAGCGGGGGGGACCGGGGAGCTGTTTTTT. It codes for CASSQDRGLAGGTGELFF.